The rows below give T cell receptor beta chains drawn from one sample of a study of blood T cell repertoires in COVID-19. The assay was immunoSEQ multiplex PCR, and TCRdb's table has in-frame clones only and misses some. The sample includes about 200,000 clones, more than 65% of them seen just once. The sample comprised PBMCs or T cells enriched from blood (not recorded which). The receptor source for this set is a middle-aged man who had recovered from COVID-19. Each CDR3 is given without its conserved first and last residue. The D gene is left open where the match is weak.

d_call | j_call | cdr3_length | v_call | cdr3_aa
TRBD1 | TRBJ1-1 | 12 | TRBV28 | ASSPGTGGTEAF
TRBD2 | TRBJ2-2 | 15 | TRBV4-1 | ASSQVGSGGFYRELF
. | TRBJ1-5 | 13 | TRBV15 | ATSRDRAGKQPQH
TRBD1 | TRBJ1-4 | 13 | TRBV4-1 | ASSQAYRGNEKLF
TRBD1 | TRBJ1-2 | 13 | TRBV5-4 | ASSRPDRAENGYT
. | TRBJ1-4 | 13 | TRBV5-1 | ASTVQGTTNEKLF
. | TRBJ1-1 | 11 | TRBV19 | ASSIVVLSEAF
. | TRBJ2-5 | 13 | TRBV7-2 | ASEQGGGVGETQY
. | TRBJ1-5 | 12 | TRBV11-3 | ASSSRGGNQPQH
. | TRBJ2-5 | 13 | TRBV7-9 | ASSETQFGQETQY
TRBD1 | TRBJ2-3 | 10 | TRBV5-1 | ASSFGDRAHF
. | TRBJ2-1 | 13 | TRBV11-1 | ASSLRGGSYNEQF
TRBD1 | TRBJ1-2 | 15 | TRBV28 | ASSSVSGTGYNYGYT
TRBD1 | TRBJ1-1 | 11 | TRBV4-1 | ASSSRQGGEAF
. | TRBJ2-7 | 12 | TRBV3-1/TRBV3-2 | ASSQGLGLREQY
TRBD1 | TRBJ2-7 | 12 | TRBV18 | ASSRGQSFYEQY
. | TRBJ2-5 | 12 | TRBV21-1 | ASSKKTSKETQY
. | TRBJ1-1 | 14 | TRBV11-2 | ASRNVQGPLNTEAF
. | TRBJ1-5 | 12 | TRBV29-1 | SVTQGGGNQPQH
TRBD1 | TRBJ1-2 | 12 | TRBV5-1 | ASSSPTGVYGYT
TRBD1 | TRBJ1-3 | 12 | TRBV9 | ASSRTGGENTIY
TRBD1 | TRBJ1-3 | 13 | TRBV6-5 | ASHRDRSSGNTIY
TRBD2 | TRBJ2-1 | 15 | TRBV18 | ASSPGVSGGALNEQF
TRBD1 | TRBJ2-5 | 11 | TRBV7-3 | ASSWDSRETQY
TRBD1 | TRBJ1-2 | 14 | TRBV3-1/TRBV3-2 | ASSQVDRERRYGYT
TRBD2 | TRBJ2-3 | 15 | TRBV11-3 | ASSFTGTSGVADTQY
. | TRBJ2-3 | 10 | TRBV2 | ARQAEFDTQY
. | TRBJ1-5 | 11 | TRBV19 | ASAGDRNQPQH